These 4 T cell receptor beta chains came from one sample sequenced in a study of response to subunit inactivated influenza vaccine. TCRdb ran MiXCR on the RT-PCR reads and lists one entry per CDR3 protein. The profile covers 700,000 to 900,000 distinct CDR3 sequences, with 21% appearing a single time and around 9.6% taken by the ten largest. The starting material was PBMCs from blood, obtained 5 days after vaccination. Source of these receptors: a man between 45 and 60 years old who received an inactivated influenza vaccine.

This clonotype was counted ten times or more. This chain joins TRBV12-3 or TRBV12-4 and TRBJ2-7, with TRBD1 matching 7 bases. The junction had 10 bases not matched to a gene; V was cut back by 2 bases and J by 3 bases. This CDR3 comprises 16 residues. In DNA form, the CDR3 reads TGTGCCAGCAGTTTAATTTCGACGGGACAGTACTACGAGCAGTACTTC. Residues: CASSLISTGQYYEQYF.

The chain is built from TRBV19 and TRBJ2-3; maybe TRBD2 (6 bases). The CDR3 length is 12 residues. The ends were cut back, 5 bases at V and 7 bases at J, with 10 bases in the middle. Germline V gene data show CDR1 as LNHDA and CDR2 as SQIVND (reference sequence). The CDR3 nucleotides are TGTGCCAGTAGTCCCGGGACTTATACGCAGTATTTT. Translation: CASSPGTYTQYF.

This clonotype has only a few counts. This chain connects TRBV20-1 to TRBJ2-4; TRBD2 matches at 9 bases. Looked up from germline, CDR1 is DFQATT and CDR2 is SNEGSKA (reference sequence). Germline trimming cut 4 bases from V and 0 bases from J; bases unmatched to any gene: 4. The CDR3 extends over 15 amino acids. The CDR3 nucleotides read TGCAGTGCTATTAGCGGGGGCTCAGCCAAAAACATTCAGTACTTC. Its protein product is CSAISGGSAKNIQYF.

This chain links TRBV20-1 with TRBJ2-7; 8 bases fit TRBD2. The CDR3 loop spans 13 amino acids. Germline values: CDR1 DFQATT, CDR2 SNEGSKA (reference sequence). The trim removed 8 bases at V and 4 bases at J, leaving 10 bases unmatched. This chain's CDR3 is CSTLAGGRYEQYF. For the CDR3, the DNA is TGCAGTACCTTGGCGGGAGGACGGTACGAGCAGTACTTC.